A single sample gave rise to the 11 T cell receptor beta chains below, sequenced in a study of T cells in Graves' hyperthyroidism and ophthalmopathy. From RNA transcripts, TCR beta CDR3 regions were amplified. HTBI primers drove first-round RT-PCR of the TCR CDR3. One entry per CDR3 protein, called by TCRdb with MiXCR from the multiplex PCR reads. The sample carries 650,000 to 750,000 distinct CDR3 sequences, around 15% recorded once. Material: blood. These receptor sequences come from a woman younger than 35 with Graves' hyperthyroidism.

Many counts were recorded for this clonotype. The chain recombines TRBV18 with TRBJ2-3; D unclear. Trimming removed 6 bases from V and 4 bases from J, with 11 bases in between. CDR1 and CDR2 (germline): KGHSH, LQKENI. The CDR3 is made up of 13 amino acids. The CDR3 spells CASSSYGADTQYF. The CDR3 DNA reads TGTGCCAGCTCGAGTTATGGTGCAGATACGCAGTATTTT.

CDR3 loop: CASSQGSLYTQYF. The CDR3 nucleotides read TGCGCCAGCAGCCAAGGAAGCCTCTATACGCAGTATTTT. The gene calls are TRBV4-3 and TRBJ2-3; no reliable D call. This CDR3 has 13 amino acids. Germline V lookup: CDR1 LGHNA, CDR2 YSLEER. With 1 base removed from V and 7 bases from J, the gap between germline ends came to 9 bases.

This clonotype was counted a few times. The rearrangement uses TRBV28 and TRBJ1-4; D unclear. V dropped 3 bases and J dropped 8 bases, with 13 bases sitting between them. The germline gives CDR1 MDHEN, CDR2 SYDVKM. The CDR3 consists of 14 residues. The CDR3 bases are TGTGCCAGCAGTTTGCCCGGGAGCGGCGAAAAACTGTTTTTT. As protein: CASSLPGSGEKLFF.

Note on this clonotype: A read error is possible here, since a much larger clone lies one base away. V and J are TRBV7-9 and TRBJ2-7; weak D call: TRBD2 (5 bases). The CDR3 length is 17 residues. Germline assignment: CDR1 SEHNR and CDR2 FQNEAQ (reference sequence). CDR3 in amino acids: CTSSPRGGRNPRDEQYF. As DNA, the CDR3 is TGTACCAGCAGCCCCCGGGGTGGTCGAAACCCTAGAGACGAGCAGTACTTC.

In its sample, this clonotype was seen many times. The chain couples TRBV11-1 to TRBJ2-1; no clear D. The V gene's germline CDR1 is SGHAT and CDR2 FQDESV (reference sequence). The CDR3 covers 13 residues. Between the trimmed V and J ends, which lost 1 base and 6 bases, there was a span of 7 bases. CDR3 residues: CASSLEASNEQFF. CDR3 nucleotides: TGTGCCAGCAGCTTAGAAGCTTCCAATGAGCAGTTCTTC.

Only a few counts were recorded for this clonotype. The chain combines TRBV12-3 or TRBV12-4 with TRBJ1-6, with D unclear. The V end was cut by 3 bases, the J end by 7 bases, with 13 bases between. The CDR3 extends over 15 amino acids. The CDR3 DNA reads as TGTGCCAGCAGTTTGGCTGGATCTCAAAATTCACCCCTCCACTTT. As protein: CASSLAGSQNSPLHF.

In this sample, this clonotype turned up many times. The V and J genes are TRBV11-3 and TRBJ1-2; D may be TRBD1 (6 bases). The CDR3 spans 14 residues. CDR1 and CDR2 (germline): SGHNT, YENEEA. V was cut by 1 base and J by 4 bases, with 10 bases left in between. CDR3 nucleotides: TGTGCCAGCAGCTTAGCAGGGGTTCGCTATGGCTACACCTTC. Translation gives CASSLAGVRYGYTF. The full variable domain, rest sourced from reference TRBV11-3 and TRBJ1-2, is EAGVVQSPRYKIIEKKQPVAFWCNPISGHNTLYWYLQNLGQGPELLIRYENEEAVDDSQLPKDRFSAERLKGVDSTLKIQPAELGDSAVYLCASSLAGVRYGYTFGSGTRLTVV.

The table lists this clonotype with a few counts. V usage is TRBV24-1 and J usage is TRBJ1-4; D remains unclear. V lost 4 bases and J 3 bases, leaving 8 bases between the germline ends. The CDR3 runs to 14 residues. Germline CDR1 is KGHDR and CDR2 is SFDVKD. In nucleotides, the CDR3 is TGTGCCACCAGTGAAGGATCCGCTAATGAAAAACTGTTTTTT. Translation: CATSEGSANEKLFF.

Only a few counts were recorded for this clonotype. The CDR3 region has the DNA TGTGCCAGCAGTTGGGGGGCGGCTGATACGCAGTATTTT. Amino acid sequence: CASSWGAADTQYF. The V call is TRBV6-2 or TRBV6-3, the J call TRBJ2-3; possibly TRBD1 or TRBD2 for D (6 bases each). V was pared by 4 bases and J by 6 bases, with 11 bases between. There are 13 residues in the CDR3. CDR1 and CDR2 (germline): MNHEY, SVGEGT.

The J gene is TRBJ1-5, the V gene TRBV7-9; D gene ambiguous. CDR1 and CDR2 (germline): SEHNR, FQNEAQ (reference sequence). This CDR3 region has 13 residues. V was trimmed by 3 bases and J by 5 bases, leaving 8 bases between them. The chain's CDR3 is CASSFNSHQPQHF. As DNA, the CDR3 is TGTGCCAGCAGCTTTAACAGTCATCAGCCCCAGCATTTT.

The table lists this clonotype with many counts. The gene calls are TRBV7-9 and TRBJ2-1, with D possibly being TRBD1 (6 bases). The CDR3 is 15 residues long. V was trimmed by 1 base and J by 7 bases, leaving 14 bases between them. Germline lookup yields CDR1 SEHNR and CDR2 FQNEAQ (reference sequence). The CDR3 bases are TGTGCCAGCAGCTTAGGCAGGGGAAAAAGGAATGAGCAGTTCTTC. Protein sequence: CASSLGRGKRNEQFF.